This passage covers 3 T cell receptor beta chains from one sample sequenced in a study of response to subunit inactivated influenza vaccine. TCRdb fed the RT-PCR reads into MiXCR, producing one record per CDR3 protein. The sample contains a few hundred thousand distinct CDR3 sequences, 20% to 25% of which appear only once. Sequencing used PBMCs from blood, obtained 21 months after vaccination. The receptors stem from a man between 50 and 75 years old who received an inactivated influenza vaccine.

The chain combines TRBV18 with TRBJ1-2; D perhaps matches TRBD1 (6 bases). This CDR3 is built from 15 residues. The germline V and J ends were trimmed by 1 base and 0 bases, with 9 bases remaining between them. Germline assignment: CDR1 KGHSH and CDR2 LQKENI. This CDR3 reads CASSPQGTTNYGYTF. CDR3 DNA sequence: TGTGCCAGCTCACCACAGGGGACAACTAACTATGGCTACACCTTC.

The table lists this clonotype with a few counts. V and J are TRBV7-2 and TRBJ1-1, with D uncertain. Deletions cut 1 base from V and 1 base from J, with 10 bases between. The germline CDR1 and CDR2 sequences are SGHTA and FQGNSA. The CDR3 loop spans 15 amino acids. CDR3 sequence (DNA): TGTGCCAGCAGCTTAGTCGCGGGATCGAACACTGAAGCTTTCTTT. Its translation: CASSLVAGSNTEAFF.

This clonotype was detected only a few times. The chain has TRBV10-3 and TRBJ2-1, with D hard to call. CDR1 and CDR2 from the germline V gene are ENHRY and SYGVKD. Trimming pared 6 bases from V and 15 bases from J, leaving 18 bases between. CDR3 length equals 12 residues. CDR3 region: CAISPVQGDWFF. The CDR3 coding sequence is TGTGCCATCAGCCCCGTCCAAGGAGATTGGTTCTTC.